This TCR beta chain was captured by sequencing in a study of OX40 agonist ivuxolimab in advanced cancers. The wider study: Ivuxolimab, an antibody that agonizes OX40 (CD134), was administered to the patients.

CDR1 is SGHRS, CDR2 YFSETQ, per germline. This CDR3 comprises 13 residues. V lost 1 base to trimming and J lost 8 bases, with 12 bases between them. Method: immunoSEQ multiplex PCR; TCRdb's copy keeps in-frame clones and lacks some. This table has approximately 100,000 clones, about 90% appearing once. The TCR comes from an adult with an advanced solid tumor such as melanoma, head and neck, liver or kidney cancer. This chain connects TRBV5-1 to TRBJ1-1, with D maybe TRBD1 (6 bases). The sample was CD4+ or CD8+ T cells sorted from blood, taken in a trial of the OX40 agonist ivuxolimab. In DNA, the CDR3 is TGCGCCAGCAGCTTGACAGACGGGACAGAAGCTTTCTTT. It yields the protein CASSLTDGTEAFF.